These 5 T cell receptor beta chains share one sample of origin, sequenced in a study of OX40 agonist ivuxolimab in advanced cancers. Measured with immunoSEQ multiplex PCR; TCRdb has only the in-frame clones, and not every one. This repertoire shows approximately 40,000 clones, about 88% found once; its top ten account for roughly 13%. The material sequenced was CD4+ or CD8+ T cells sorted from blood, taken in a trial of the OX40 agonist ivuxolimab. All receptors derive from an adult with an advanced solid tumor such as melanoma, head and neck, liver or kidney cancer.

The chain has TRBV14 and TRBJ2-7, with D uncertain. The CDR3 totals 12 residues. Germline loops: CDR1 SGHDN, CDR2 FVKESK. The V end lost 2 bases, the J end lost 7 bases, and 9 bases lay between the germline ends. The CDR3 DNA reads as TGTGCCAGCAGCCAATGGTCAAGAGAGCAGTACTTC. This encodes CASSQWSREQYF.

The rearrangement uses TRBV7-2 and TRBJ2-2, with 8 bases fitting TRBD2. V trimming: 5 bases; J trimming: 3 bases; junction bases outside the gene matches: 2. In germline, CDR1 is SGHTA, CDR2 FQGNSA. The CDR3 runs to 14 residues. CDR3 in amino acids: CASSPSGYTGELFF. Written as DNA, the CDR3 is TGTGCCAGCAGCCCTAGCGGGTACACCGGGGAGCTGTTTTTT.

This chain uses TRBV6-1 with TRBJ1-2; tentatively, D is TRBD1 (6 bases). Germline CDR1 is MNHNS and CDR2 is SASEGT. V was pared by 6 bases and J by 4 bases, with 12 bases between. The CDR3 sequence is 13 residues long. CDR3 DNA: TGTGCCAGCAGCACCACAGGGTTCTATGGCTACACCTTC. Encoded protein: CASSTTGFYGYTF.

This chain connects TRBV2 to TRBJ2-5; possible D gene TRBD2, 5 bases. Germline CDR1 SNHLY, CDR2 FYNNEI. The CDR3 extends over 13 amino acids. Between the trimmed V and J ends, which lost 3 bases and 10 bases, there was a span of 15 bases. This CDR3 is CASSDYNQAVQYF. The CDR3 coding sequence is TGTGCCAGCAGTGATTACAACCAAGCGGTCCAGTACTTC. The full variable domain, its missing parts supplied by reference TRBV2 and TRBJ2-5, is EPEVTQTPSHQVTQMGQEVILRCVPISNHLYFYWYRQILGQKVEFLVSFYNNEISEKSEIFDDQFSVERPDGSNFTLKIRSTKLEDSAMYFCASSDYNQAVQYFGPGTRLLVL.

The rearrangement joins TRBV29-1 to TRBJ2-4; 8 bases are shared with TRBD1. The CDR3 covers 14 residues. V gave up 3 bases and J gave up 8 bases; unmatched junction bases: 9. Germline CDR1 is SQVTM and CDR2 is ANQGSEA. CDR3 region: CSVEGGQGLDIQYF. The CDR3 coding sequence is TGCAGCGTTGAGGGTGGACAGGGTCTGGACATTCAGTACTTC.